Each of the 4 T cell receptor beta chains below was sequenced from the same sample in a study of T cell responses to AZD1222 COVID-19 vaccine. Only in-frame clones appear in the TCRdb table, and some are missing; sequencing was by immunoSEQ multiplex PCR. The sample includes under 150,000 clones, almost 85% of them seen just once. The specimen comprised peripheral blood, sampled 28 days after the second dose of the MenACWY control vaccine. The receptors shown here come from an adult who received the MenACWY meningococcal vaccine as a control.

This clone was seen once. The rearrangement joins TRBV11-3 to TRBJ2-1; no firm D call. The CDR3 is 12 residues long. The V gene's germline CDR1 is SGHNT and CDR2 YENEEA. Trimming pared 0 bases from V and 9 bases from J, leaving 6 bases between. DNA for the CDR3: TGTGCCAGCAGCTTAGACAGACGTGAGCAGTTCTTC. Protein product: CASSLDRREQFF. The variable domain in full, completed from reference TRBV11-3 and TRBJ2-1, reads EAGVVQSPRYKIIEKKQPVAFWCNPISGHNTLYWYLQNLGQGPELLIRYENEEAVDDSQLPKDRFSAERLKGVDSTLKIQPAELGDSAVYLCASSLDRREQFFGPGTRLTVL.

The chain recombines TRBV5-1 with TRBJ1-2, with D possibly being TRBD1 (5 bases). There are 13 residues in the CDR3. V lost 7 bases and J 10 bases, leaving 20 bases between the germline ends. Germline-derived CDR1 and CDR2 are SGHRS and YFSETQ. The chain's CDR3 is CASSYGQGYNYTF. CDR3 DNA: TGCGCCAGCTCCTATGGGCAGGGCTATAACTACACCTTC.

This clone was picked up a small number of times. This chain uses TRBV21-1 with TRBJ1-2. TRBV21-1 is described as a pseudogene. This CDR3 spans 16 amino acids. The CDR3 sequence: CASSTRGKDGNYGYTF. DNA for the CDR3: TGTGCCAGCAGCACCCGAGGGAAGGACGGGAACTATGGCTACACCTTC.

V and J are TRBV19 and TRBJ2-2; 8 bases are shared with TRBD2. After removal of 5 bases from V and 6 bases from J, the junction contained 11 bases not matched to a gene. The germline gives CDR1 LNHDA, CDR2 SQIVND (reference sequence). This CDR3 region has 16 residues. CDR3 sequence reads: CASSFAGGAGAGELFF. The CDR3 coding sequence is TGTGCCAGTAGTTTTGCGGGGGGCGCTGGGGCCGGGGAGCTGTTTTTT.